This T cell receptor (beta chain) stems from a study of cytomegalovirus exposure and HLA in healthy donors. Researchers ran the PCR with 60 Vbeta and 13 Jbeta primers. TCRdb's table, derived via immunoSEQ multiplex PCR, lists solely in-frame clones and lacks some. The sample consists of 120,000 or so clones, around 77% of them appearing once. General study findings and limits: A later analysis found most CMV-associated TCR beta chains apparently HLA-restricted. Per a later analysis, HLA-associated TCR beta chains showed more clonal expansion than other, equally common TCR beta chains.

As regards this clone: Its matching antigen is unknown.

The CDR3 has 14 residues. CDR1 is SEHNR, CDR2 FQNEAQ, per germline (reference sequence). Deletions cut 2 bases from V and 2 bases from J, with 10 bases between. The chain is built from TRBV7-9 and TRBJ2-7; D gene ambiguous. Sequencing was performed on PBMCs. The TCR was taken from a man aged 50 to 60 in good health and CMV-seropositive. The CDR3 here is CASSLSTVAYEQYF. DNA for the CDR3: TGTGCCAGCAGCTTATCAACAGTTGCCTACGAGCAGTACTTC.